The present entry profiles one T cell receptor beta chain with its context. Its cognate antigen is unknown. At one boundary the junction diverges from the germline segment, which might be a read error. The sample belongs to a study of tumor-infiltrating lymphocytes in primary liver carcinoma. For the study at large: The patients comprised men and women between the ages of 30 and 69 years.

Germline CDR1 and CDR2: MGHRA and YSYEKL. This CDR3 is 13 amino acids long. Whole-study results and caveats: Significantly larger top-250-clone fractions were found in tumors than in blood (p = 0.039). Relative to tumor region pairs, the tumor-adjacent and tumor-blood pairs showed overlap that was lower.

Both RNA and DNA were isolated together from around 20-30 mg of bulk tissue that had not been sorted. Among the patients, all had chronic HBV infection and none had been treated. From 400 to 550 ng total RNA, TCR beta cDNA was generated with a primer in the constant region. What produced the TCR beta libraries was three nested multiplex PCR rounds using slightly modified ARM-PCR. With TRBV1-TRBV30 forward primers and a C-beta reverse primer, the first two PCR rounds were run for 10 to 11 cycles each. Each CDR3 protein is one row after TCRdb ran MiXCR on the multiplex PCR reads. The sample consists of some 46,000 distinct CDR3 sequences, roughly 80% of them appearing once.

This TCR was sampled from a woman aged 25-40 years with primary liver carcinoma and hepatitis B virus infection. This chain joins TRBV4-1 and TRBJ1-1; D remains unclear. Sequencing was carried out using tumor-adjacent normal liver tissue. The CDR3 DNA follows: TGCGCCAGAAGCCACCCCCTGAACACTGAAGTTTTCTTT. It yields the protein CARSHPLNTEVFF.